This record covers a single T cell receptor beta chain. Its antigen is not identified. This record comes from a study of OX40 agonist ivuxolimab in advanced cancers. Study context: The study gave patients intravenous ivuxolimab at 0.01 to 10 mg/kg every 2 weeks. The study, taken as a whole, reports: Fewer expanded clones were found on average in CD4+ than in CD8+ T cells.

Trimming removed 6 bases from V and 12 bases from J, with 14 bases in between. This CDR3 comprises 12 residues. Germline V CDR1 and CDR2: SNHLY, FYNNEI. The method was immunoSEQ multiplex PCR; TCRdb's version includes in-frame clones alone and lacks a portion of them. Among around 80,000 clones listed, 86% were seen once. The chain couples TRBV2 to TRBJ1-4, with D hard to call. This receptor was obtained from an adult with an advanced solid tumor such as melanoma, head and neck, liver or kidney cancer. The source material was CD4+ or CD8+ T cells sorted from blood, sampled in a trial of the OX40 agonist ivuxolimab. CDR3: CASSLGLEELFF. CDR3 nucleotide sequence: TGTGCCAGCAGCCTCGGCCTTGAGGAACTGTTTTTT.